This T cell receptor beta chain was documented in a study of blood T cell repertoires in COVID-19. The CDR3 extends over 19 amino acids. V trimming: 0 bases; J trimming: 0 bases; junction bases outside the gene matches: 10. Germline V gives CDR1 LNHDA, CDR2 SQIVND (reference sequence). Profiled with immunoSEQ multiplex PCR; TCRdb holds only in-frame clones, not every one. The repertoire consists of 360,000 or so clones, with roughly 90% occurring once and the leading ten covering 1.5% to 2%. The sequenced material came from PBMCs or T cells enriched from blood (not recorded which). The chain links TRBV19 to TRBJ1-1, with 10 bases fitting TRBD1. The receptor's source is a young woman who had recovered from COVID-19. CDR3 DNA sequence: TGTGCCAGTAGTATAGATGGCGCCGACAGGGGGCATGTGAACACTGAAGCTTTCTTT. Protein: CASSIDGADRGHVNTEAFF.